Listed below are T cell receptor beta chains from one sample, sequenced in a study of T cell responses to AZD1222 COVID-19 vaccine. Some clones are missing from TCRdb's copy, which holds only in-frame ones; the method was immunoSEQ multiplex PCR. The sample has roughly 140,000 clones; under 95% are singletons. The specimen was peripheral blood, collected on day 0 of AZD1222 vaccination. These receptors all come from an adult in good health. Both conserved end residues are part of each CDR3. A D gene is named only where the DNA matches it firmly. Part of the rows lack a size; the others show once, few, many or a class for expanded clones.

TRBJ2-7	TRBD1	TRBV11-2	.	CASRVGTGVFYEQYF	TGTGCCAGCAGGGTAGGGACAGGGGTTTTCTACGAGCAGTACTTC
TRBJ1-2	TRBD1	TRBV2	.	CASSEEGQGARGYTF	TGTGCCAGCAGTGAAGAAGGACAGGGGGCGCGCGGCTACACCTTC
TRBJ2-7	.	TRBV18	.	CASSPPAGTYEQYF	TGTGCCAGCTCACCACCGGCAGGGACCTACGAGCAGTACTTC
TRBJ2-7	.	TRBV10-3	.	CAISDNDGLLEQYF	TGTGCCATCAGTGACAACGACGGCCTGTTGGAGCAGTACTTC
TRBJ1-1	.	TRBV2	.	CASSERQAGTEAFF	TGTGCCAGCAGTGAAAGGCAGGCAGGGACTGAAGCTTTCTTT
TRBJ1-4	TRBD1	TRBV24-1	.	CATSDSGTGAANEKLFF	TGTGCCACCAGTGATTCGGGGACAGGGGCGGCTAATGAAAAACTGTTTTTT
TRBJ1-5	.	TRBV19	.	CASSIGGQWGQPQHF	TGTGCCAGTAGTATAGGCGGACAGTGGGGACAGCCCCAGCATTTT
TRBJ2-1	TRBD2	TRBV30	.	CAWSVRVGGWQFF	TGTGCCTGGAGTGTACGGGTCGGGGGGTGGCAGTTCTTC
TRBJ1-1	.	TRBV5-4	.	CASSLVGGTFSPRTEAFF	TGTGCCAGCAGCTTGGTTGGGGGGACATTTAGCCCTCGCACTGAAGCTTTCTTT
TRBJ2-1	TRBD2	TRBV28	.	CASSFPPGLDYNEQFF	TGTGCCAGCAGTTTTCCCCCCGGACTAGATTACAATGAGCAGTTCTTC
TRBJ2-3	.	TRBV30	.	CAWSVRDTQYF	TGTGCCTGGAGTGTTCGGGATACGCAGTATTTT
TRBJ2-2	TRBD2	TRBV5-1	few	CASSLRGAGTSKIF	TGCGCCAGCAGCTTGAGGGGTGCCGGGACTAGCAAGATTTTT
TRBJ2-7	TRBD1	TRBV10-3	.	CAISADRGSYEQYF	TGTGCCATCAGTGCCGACAGGGGTTCCTACGAGCAGTACTTC
TRBJ2-3	.	TRBV24-1	.	CATSDLGDEGTDTQYF	TGTGCCACCAGTGATTTAGGGGATGAGGGCACAGATACGCAGTATTTT
TRBJ1-2	TRBD1	TRBV27	.	CASSKGQGDGYTF	TGTGCCAGCAGTAAGGGACAGGGAGATGGCTACACCTTC
TRBJ1-1	.	TRBV23-1	.	CASSPNRQTVPEAFF	TGCGCCAGCAGTCCTAATAGGCAGACAGTACCTGAAGCTTTCTTT
TRBJ1-5	TRBD1	TRBV6-5	.	CASSIGTGGGQPQHF	TGTGCCAGCAGCATTGGGACAGGGGGCGGTCAGCCCCAGCATTTT
TRBJ1-2	TRBD1	TRBV14	once	CASQLTGTYYGYTF	TGTGCCAGCCAATTGACAGGGACCTACTATGGCTACACCTTC
TRBJ2-3	.	TRBV11-2	.	CASIPPFGEGRDTQYF	TGTGCCAGCATCCCCCCGTTTGGTGAGGGTAGGGATACGCAGTATTTT
TRBJ1-2	.	TRBV28	once	CANADRNYGYTF	TGTGCCAACGCAGATCGAAACTATGGCTACACCTTC
TRBJ1-4	.	TRBV11-3	.	CASRRGQGEKLFF	TGTGCCAGCAGGCGGGGACAAGGTGAAAAACTGTTTTTT
TRBJ1-1	.	TRBV4-2	.	CASSQGLIERTTEAFF	TGTGCCAGCAGCCAAGGGTTGATCGAGCGGACCACTGAAGCTTTCTTT
TRBJ2-5	.	TRBV9	.	CASSVAGVFGETQYF	TGTGCCAGCAGCGTAGCAGGGGTTTTCGGAGAGACCCAGTACTTC
TRBJ2-5	TRBD2	TRBV24-1	.	CATSPASGRGWKGETQYF	TGTGCCACCTCTCCGGCTAGCGGGAGGGGGTGGAAAGGGGAGACCCAGTACTTC
TRBJ1-4	.	TRBV25-1	.	CASSEDSSMNALFF	TGTGCCAGCAGTGAGGACAGCTCTATGAATGCACTGTTTTTT
TRBJ2-1	.	TRBV9	.	CASSVAQGPGEQFF	TGTGCCAGCAGCGTAGCCCAGGGGCCCGGGGAGCAGTTCTTC
TRBJ2-3	.	TRBV6-5	.	CASSPRTGAADTQYF	TGTGCCAGCAGTCCCCGGACGGGTGCAGCAGATACGCAGTATTTT
TRBJ1-5	.	TRBV30	.	CAWSATNTPQHF	TGTGCCTGGAGCGCTACTAATACGCCCCAGCATTTT
TRBJ2-2	.	TRBV27	few	CASSFSQGTSNTGELFF	TGTGCCAGCAGTTTTTCGCAGGGGACCTCGAACACCGGGGAGCTGTTTTTT
TRBJ1-1	.	TRBV15	.	CATSEALPRTHEAFF	TGTGCCACCAGCGAGGCCCTGCCAAGGACCCATGAAGCTTTCTTT
TRBJ2-3	.	TRBV15	.	CATSRGLDSDTQYF	TGTGCCACCAGCAGAGGACTTGATTCCGATACGCAGTATTTT
TRBJ1-5	.	TRBV10-2	few	CASSGDGDQPQHF	TGCGCCAGCAGTGGGGACGGCGATCAGCCCCAGCATTTT
TRBJ2-7	TRBD2	TRBV18	.	CASSPLASGRGYEQYF	TGTGCCAGCTCACCCCTTGCTAGCGGGAGGGGATACGAGCAGTACTTC
TRBJ2-7	TRBD1	TRBV11-2	.	CASSAYRGLYEQYF	TGTGCCAGCAGCGCATACAGGGGGCTCTACGAGCAGTACTTC
TRBJ2-7	TRBD1	TRBV2	.	CASSGDRGYEQYF	TGTGCCAGCAGTGGGGACAGGGGGTACGAGCAGTACTTC
TRBJ2-2	.	TRBV7-2	.	CASSLASNWEQGFEYTGELFF	TGTGCCAGCAGCTTAGCGTCTAACTGGGAACAGGGTTTCGAGTACACCGGGGAGCTGTTTTTT
TRBJ1-6	.	TRBV2	.	CASSVSQEEIPLHF	TGTGCCAGCAGTGTTAGCCAAGAAGAAATTCCCCTCCACTTT
TRBJ2-2	.	TRBV6-2/TRBV6-3	.	CASSYSREGPGTGELFF	TGTGCCAGCAGTTACTCGAGAGAGGGACCTGGCACCGGGGAGCTGTTTTTT
TRBJ2-1	TRBD1	TRBV28	.	CASRYRGRLWDNEQFF	TGTGCCAGCAGATACAGGGGGAGGTTATGGGACAATGAGCAGTTCTTC
TRBJ1-2	.	TRBV28	.	CASSGSPLYRGYTF	TGTGCCAGCTCAGGTTCCCCCTTATATCGGGGCTACACCTTC
TRBJ1-2	TRBD1	TRBV10-1	once	CASSDLDRGDGYTF	TGCGCCAGCAGTGATCTCGACAGGGGAGATGGCTACACCTTC
TRBJ2-2	TRBD2	TRBV4-2	.	CASTGLAGDISTGELFF	TGTGCCAGCACCGGACTAGCGGGAGACATCAGCACCGGGGAGCTGTTTTTT